Shown below are 9 T cell receptor beta chains from a single sample sequenced in a study of T cells expressing NK-cell markers (dated by TCRdb to the early 2020s). The library was built by means of 5' RACE. Sequencing was carried out with an Illumina HiSeq 2000. TCRdb reprocessed the reads into one record per CDR3 protein sequence, lacking DNA. This sample's listing comprises 250,000 to 300,000 distinct CDR3 sequences. About 4% of the sample lies in the top ten. The sample was blood T cells: a sorted CD56 or NKG2C T cell subset, CD4+ or CD8+ T cells, or bulk PBMC T cells (not recorded which). These receptors were collected from a woman aged 18 to 75 in good health.

V usage is TRBV2 and J usage is TRBJ2-1; TCRdb picks TRBD2, but there is no DNA to check that call. The CDR3 totals 13 residues. Germline CDR1 and CDR2: SNHLY and FYNNEI. The CDR3 loop is CASSGLAGVEQFF.

This sequence joins TRBV6-1 and TRBJ2-3; there is no DNA to check the TCRdb D call of TRBD1. Germline-derived CDR1 and CDR2 are MNHNS and SASEGT. This CDR3 has 16 residues. The CDR3 is CASSQSSALSTDTQYF.

The chain links TRBV29-1 to TRBJ1-2; there is no DNA to check the TCRdb D call of TRBD1. The CDR3 sequence is 12 residues long. Germline values: CDR1 SQVTM, CDR2 ANQGSEA. CDR3 sequence reads: CSVDRGSGGYTF.

This chain connects TRBV5-4 to TRBJ2-3; the TCRdb call, TRBD1, lacks DNA for checking. The length of the CDR3 is 14 residues. Germline V lookup: CDR1 SGHNT, CDR2 YYREEE (reference sequence). The CDR3 loop is CASSSAHSTDTQYF.

The chain couples TRBV3-1 to TRBJ1-2. The CDR3 length is 15 residues. CDR1 is LGHDT, CDR2 YNNKEL, per germline (reference sequence). CDR3 sequence reads: CASSQGPELSEGYTF.

The chain is built from TRBV5-6 and TRBJ2-5; TCRdb designates TRBD2, a call that cannot be tested without DNA. Germline CDR1 SGHDT, CDR2 YYEEEE. CDR3 length: 15 residues. CDR3: CASSLTSGGKETQYF. The full variable domain, completed using reference TRBV5-6 and TRBJ2-5, is DAGVTQSPTHLIKTRGQQVTLRCSPKSGHDTVSWYQQALGQGPQFIFQYYEEEERQRGNFPDRFSGHQFPNYSSELNVNALLLGDSALYLCASSLTSGGKETQYFGPGTRLLVL.

The J gene is TRBJ1-2, the V gene TRBV29-1; no DNA is available, so the TRBD1 call from TCRdb remains unchecked. Germline CDR1 is SQVTM and CDR2 is ANQGSEA. This CDR3 contains 11 residues. This CDR3 reads CSVQGLDGYTF.

The J gene is TRBJ1-5, the V gene TRBV12-3 or TRBV12-4; TCRdb outputs TRBD1, but without DNA this stays unchecked. This CDR3 is 14 amino acids long. The CDR3 reads CASSFGGAQQPQHF.

This chain uses TRBV5-1 with TRBJ2-3; TCRdb reports TRBD1, a call that lacks DNA to check it against. Germline values: CDR1 SGHRS, CDR2 YFSETQ. The CDR3 sequence is 15 residues long. Here the CDR3 reads CASSLEGGAVDTQYF.